The sequence of this T cell receptor (beta chain) was determined in a study of cytomegalovirus exposure and HLA in healthy donors. Study-wide context: Early released data had around 88 million unique TCRs, all coming from HLA-typed donors. General observations from the study: It was confirmed in vitro that three of the CMV-associated chains were specific for CMV antigens.

With 60 Vbeta and 13 Jbeta primers, the PCR was carried out. The assay was immunoSEQ multiplex PCR, and TCRdb's table has in-frame clones only and misses some. The sample comprises fewer than 200,000 clones, around 74% of which are singletons, and over 1.1% rests with the top ten. Concerning this clone: What it binds is not known.

As for the donors, each was a healthy bone marrow donor. The CDR3 is 15 residues long. J lost 1 base, V lost 4 bases, and 4 bases had no gene match. The germline gives CDR1 MNHEY, CDR2 SVGAGI. The sequencing input was PBMCs. This sequence was found in a man between 18 and 35 years old in good health and CMV-seronegative. This chain connects TRBV6-5 to TRBJ1-1, with 9 bases aligning to TRBD1. CDR3: CASSFLGQGNTEAFF. Written as DNA, the CDR3 is TGTGCCAGCAGTTTTTTGGGACAGGGGAACACTGAAGCTTTCTTT.